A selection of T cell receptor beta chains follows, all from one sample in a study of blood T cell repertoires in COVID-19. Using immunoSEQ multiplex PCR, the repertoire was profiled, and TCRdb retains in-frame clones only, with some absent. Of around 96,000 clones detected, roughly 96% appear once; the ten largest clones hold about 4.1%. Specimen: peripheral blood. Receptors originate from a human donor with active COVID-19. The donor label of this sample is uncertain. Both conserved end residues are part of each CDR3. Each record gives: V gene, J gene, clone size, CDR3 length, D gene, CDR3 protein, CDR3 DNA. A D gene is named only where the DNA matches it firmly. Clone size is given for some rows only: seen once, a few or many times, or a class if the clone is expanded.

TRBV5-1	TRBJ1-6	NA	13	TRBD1	CARWDRANSPLHF	TGCGCCAGATGGGACAGGGCCAATTCACCCCTCCACTTT
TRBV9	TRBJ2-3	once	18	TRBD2	CASSVDQGLAGVVNTQYF	TGTGCCAGCAGCGTAGACCAGGGACTAGCGGGGGTAGTAAATACGCAGTATTTT
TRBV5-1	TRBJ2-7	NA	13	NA	CASSFQGTYEQYF	TGCGCCAGCAGCTTTCAGGGAACCTACGAGCAGTACTTC
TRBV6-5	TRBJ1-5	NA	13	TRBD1	CASNDRAFGIKHF	TGTGCCAGCAACGACAGGGCCTTTGGGATTAAGCATTTT
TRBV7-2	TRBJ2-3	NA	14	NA	CASSLVRAGDTQYF	TGTGCCAGCAGCTTAGTACGGGCAGGGGATACGCAGTATTTT
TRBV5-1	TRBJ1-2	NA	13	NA	CASSLAGGTGYTF	TGCGCCAGCAGCTTGGCCGGGGGTACTGGCTACACCTTC
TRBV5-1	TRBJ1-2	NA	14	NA	CASSLGGQTYGYTF	TGCGCCAGCAGCTTGGGGGGGCAGACTTATGGCTACACCTTC
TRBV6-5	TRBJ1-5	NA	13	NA	CATRTAGNQPQHF	TGTGCCACCCGGACAGCCGGCAATCAGCCCCAGCATTTT
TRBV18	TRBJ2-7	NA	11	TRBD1	CASSLRGEQYF	TGTGCCAGCTCCCTCAGGGGGGAGCAGTACTTC
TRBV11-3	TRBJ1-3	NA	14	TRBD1	CASSLNQGVDTIYF	TGTGCCAGCAGCTTAAACCAGGGGGTCGACACCATATATTTT
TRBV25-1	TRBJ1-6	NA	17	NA	CASSEEDPTPRDSPLHF	TGTGCCAGCAGTGAAGAAGACCCCACCCCTCGGGATTCACCCCTCCACTTT
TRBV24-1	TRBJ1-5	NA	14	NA	CATGGGRGNQPQHF	TGTGCCACCGGGGGGGGACGAGGCAATCAGCCCCAGCATTTT
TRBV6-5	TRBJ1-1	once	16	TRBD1	CASSYPTGQGGTEAFF	TGTGCCAGCAGTTACCCTACTGGGCAGGGGGGAACTGAAGCTTTCTTT
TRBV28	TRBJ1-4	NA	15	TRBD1	CASVGQGTTNEKLFF	TGTGCCAGCGTGGGACAGGGGACAACTAATGAAAAACTGTTTTTT
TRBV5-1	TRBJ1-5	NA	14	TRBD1	CASSPGTENQPQHF	TGCGCCAGCAGCCCGGGGACAGAGAATCAGCCCCAGCATTTT
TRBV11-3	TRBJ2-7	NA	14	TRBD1	CASSFGQVFYEQYF	TGTGCCAGCAGCTTCGGACAGGTGTTCTACGAGCAGTACTTC
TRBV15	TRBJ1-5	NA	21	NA	CATSRDGPGGQGIYSNQPQHF	TGTGCCACCAGCAGAGATGGCCCGGGTGGGCAGGGGATTTATAGCAATCAGCCCCAGCATTTT
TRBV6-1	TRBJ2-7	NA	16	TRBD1	CASSGTRGTGGYEQYF	TGTGCCAGCAGTGGAACGCGGGGGACAGGGGGCTACGAGCAGTACTTC
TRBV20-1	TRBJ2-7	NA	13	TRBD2	CSASGAGGSEQYF	TGCAGTGCTAGTGGAGCGGGAGGGTCAGAGCAGTACTTC
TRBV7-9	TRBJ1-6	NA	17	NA	CASRRTPVGRYNSPLHF	TGTGCCAGCAGGCGTACGCCTGTGGGCCGATATAATTCACCCCTCCACTTT
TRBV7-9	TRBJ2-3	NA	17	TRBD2	CASSFPLGLAGGDTQYF	TGTGCCAGCAGCTTCCCCCTGGGTCTAGCGGGAGGAGATACGCAGTATTTT
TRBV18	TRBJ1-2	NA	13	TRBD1	CASSPTGSYGYTF	TGTGCCAGCTCACCGACAGGGAGCTATGGCTACACCTTC
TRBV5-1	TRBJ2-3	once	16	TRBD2	CASRTSGGPSTDTQYF	TGCGCCAGCAGGACTAGCGGGGGCCCCAGCACAGATACGCAGTATTTT
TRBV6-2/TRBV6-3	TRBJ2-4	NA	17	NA	CASSPHPTGIPKNIQYF	TGTGCCAGCAGCCCCCATCCAACCGGGATCCCCAAAAACATTCAGTACTTC
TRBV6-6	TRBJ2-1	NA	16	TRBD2	CASSYLSGADYNEQFF	TGTGCCAGCAGTTACCTGAGCGGGGCCGACTACAATGAGCAGTTCTTC
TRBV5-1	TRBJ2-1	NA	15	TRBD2	CASSLEGLATGEQFF	TGCGCCAGCAGCTTGGAGGGACTAGCGACAGGTGAGCAGTTCTTC
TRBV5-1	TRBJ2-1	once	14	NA	CASSLAAGYNEQFF	TGCGCCAGCAGCTTGGCCGCAGGGTACAATGAGCAGTTCTTC
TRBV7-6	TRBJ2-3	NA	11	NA	CASSHTDTQYF	TGTGCCAGCAGCCACACAGATACGCAGTATTTT
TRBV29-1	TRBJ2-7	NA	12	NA	CSVESGSYEQYF	TGCAGCGTTGAGTCAGGCTCCTACGAGCAGTACTTC
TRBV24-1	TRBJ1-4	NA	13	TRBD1	CATCTGVNEKLFF	TGTGCCACCTGCACAGGGGTGAATGAAAAACTGTTTTTT
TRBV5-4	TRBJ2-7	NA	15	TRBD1	CASSLAGTASYEQYF	TGTGCCAGCAGCTTGGCTGGGACAGCGTCCTACGAGCAGTACTTC
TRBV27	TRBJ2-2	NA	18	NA	CASSLRLRGFANTGELFF	TGTGCCAGCAGTTTAAGGTTAAGGGGATTCGCGAACACCGGGGAGCTGTTTTTT
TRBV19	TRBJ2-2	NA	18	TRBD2	CASSNGLAGNPNTGELFF	TGTGCCAGTAGTAATGGACTAGCGGGGAACCCAAACACCGGGGAGCTGTTTTTT
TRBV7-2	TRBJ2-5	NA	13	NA	CASSSGVEKTQYF	TGTGCCAGCAGCTCCGGAGTCGAGAAGACCCAGTACTTC
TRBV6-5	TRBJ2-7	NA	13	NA	CASSYRRVGEQYF	TGTGCCAGCAGTTACCGACGGGTCGGCGAGCAGTACTTC
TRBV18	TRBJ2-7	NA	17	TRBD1	CASSPTIPGQGAYEQYF	TGTGCCAGCTCACCCACTATCCCGGGACAGGGGGCGTACGAGCAGTACTTC
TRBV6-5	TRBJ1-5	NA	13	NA	CASSTGSNQPQHF	TGTGCCAGCAGTACAGGTAGCAATCAGCCCCAGCATTTT
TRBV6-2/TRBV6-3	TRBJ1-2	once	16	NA	CASSYPPGALVFGYTF	TGTGCCAGCAGTTACCCCCCAGGGGCGCTGGTTTTTGGCTACACCTTC
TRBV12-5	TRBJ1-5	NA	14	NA	CASGATDSNQPQHF	TGTGCTAGTGGAGCGACGGATAGCAATCAGCCCCAGCATTTT
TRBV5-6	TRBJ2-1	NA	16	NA	CASSIPTGPKGNEQFF	TGTGCCAGCAGCATCCCGACAGGTCCCAAGGGCAATGAGCAGTTCTTC
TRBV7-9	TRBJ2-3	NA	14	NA	CASSLQGWSDTQYF	TGTGCCAGCAGCTTGCAGGGCTGGTCAGATACGCAGTATTTT
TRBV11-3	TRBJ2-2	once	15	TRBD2	CASSSRGGDTGELFF	TGTGCCAGCAGCTCCCGGGGGGGCGACACCGGGGAGCTGTTTTTT
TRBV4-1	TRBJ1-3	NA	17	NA	CASSQGGGAGVGNTIYF	TGCGCCAGCAGCCAAGGGGGTGGGGCAGGGGTCGGAAACACCATATATTTT
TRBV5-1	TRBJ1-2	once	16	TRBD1	CASSLAGTGKTYGYTF	TGCGCCAGCAGCTTGGCCGGGACAGGGAAAACCTATGGCTACACCTTC
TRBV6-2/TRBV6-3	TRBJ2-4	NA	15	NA	CASSYSFLGASIQYF	TGTGCCAGCAGTTACTCGTTCCTGGGGGCGAGCATTCAGTACTTC
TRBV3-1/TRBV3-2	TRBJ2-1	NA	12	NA	CASGPGENEQFF	TGTGCCAGCGGCCCCGGGGAGAATGAGCAGTTCTTC
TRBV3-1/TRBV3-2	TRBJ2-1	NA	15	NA	CASSLDGSSYNEQFF	TGTGCCAGCAGCCTAGACGGGAGCTCCTACAATGAGCAGTTCTTC
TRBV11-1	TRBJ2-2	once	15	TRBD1	CASSPRQGHTGELFF	TGTGCCAGCAGCCCAAGACAGGGGCACACCGGGGAGCTGTTTTTT